The rows below give T cell receptor beta chains drawn from one sample of a study of shared clonotypes between healthy human individuals. Only in-frame clones appear in the TCRdb table, and some are missing; sequencing was by immunoSEQ multiplex PCR. The repertoire holds approximately 1.1 million clones, with around 78% as singletons. The sequenced material came from memory CD4+ T cells from PBMCs. The receptors originated from a man aged 18 to 35 in good health. Some clones in this sample may be carry-over from other donors' samples. CDR3s leave out the opening cysteine and the closing phenylalanine or tryptophan. Size values are once, few and many counts, or a class for expanded clones, and some rows have none.

clone_size | j_call | v_call | cdr3_aa
- | TRBJ1-5 | TRBV27 | ASRGGGEQPQH
- | TRBJ1-2 | TRBV29-1 | SVELRDGTNYGYT
- | TRBJ2-1 | TRBV7-8 | ASSRMGRGDEQF
- | TRBJ2-3 | TRBV4-2 | ASSQGTSGRSTQY
- | TRBJ1-2 | TRBV28 | ASSPWTGSYGYT
- | TRBJ2-1 | TRBV5-1 | ASSLDGSYNEQF
few | TRBJ1-5 | TRBV19 | ASRPGTLGNQPQH
many | TRBJ2-7 | TRBV2 | ASRDGQYSYEQY
once | TRBJ1-2 | TRBV28 | ASSWGAGRLNYGYT
- | TRBJ2-3 | TRBV19 | AGGAGPGYTQY
- | TRBJ2-7 | TRBV5-1 | ASSLGTGTYEQY